Listed below are T cell receptor beta chains from one sample, sequenced in a study of blood T cell repertoires in COVID-19. Assay: immunoSEQ multiplex PCR; the TCRdb copy retains only in-frame clones and omits some. The sample comprises around 150,000 clones, roughly 90% of which are singletons, and about 4.2% rests with the top ten. Specimen: peripheral blood. Receptor source: a woman in her fifties or sixties with active or convalescent COVID-19. Both conserved end residues are part of each CDR3. A D gene is named only where the DNA matches it firmly. Some rows have no size entry. The others give once, few or many, or a class for an expanded clone.

j_call clone_size d_call v_call cdr3_aa cdr3_nt
TRBJ2-7 NA NA TRBV4-1 CASSQVNSQGGYEQYF TGCGCCAGCAGCCAAGTTAACAGTCAGGGGGGTTACGAGCAGTACTTC
TRBJ2-3 NA NA TRBV10-3 CAISESDSGTDTQYF TGTGCCATCAGTGAGTCGGACTCGGGCACAGATACGCAGTATTTT
TRBJ2-7 many TRBD1 TRBV6-5 CASKQGASSYEQYF TGTGCCAGCAAACAGGGGGCCAGCTCCTACGAGCAGTACTTC
TRBJ1-2 NA NA TRBV28 CASSSSGSGAVNYGYTF TGTGCCAGCAGTTCTAGTGGGTCAGGGGCTGTTAACTATGGCTACACCTTC
TRBJ2-5 NA NA TRBV15 CATSRDLTGRETQYF TGTGCCACCAGCAGAGACCTAACAGGGAGAGAGACCCAGTACTTC
TRBJ2-1 NA NA TRBV11-2 CASSFPERQRFYEQFF TGTGCCAGCAGCTTTCCCGAAAGACAGCGTTTCTATGAGCAGTTCTTC
TRBJ1-4 once TRBD1 TRBV11-2 CASSWRGLGTNEKLFF TGTGCCAGCAGCTGGAGGGGGCTGGGTACTAATGAAAAACTGTTTTTT
TRBJ2-4 NA NA TRBV2 CASGGRSAKNIQYF TGTGCCAGCGGGGGCAGGTCGGCCAAAAACATTCAGTACTTC
TRBJ2-7 NA TRBD1 TRBV11-3 CASSLGDRGSYEQYF TGTGCCAGCAGCTTAGGGGACAGGGGTTCCTACGAGCAGTACTTC
TRBJ2-1 NA TRBD1 TRBV30 CAWIPQGAGNEQFF TGTGCCTGGATCCCACAGGGGGCAGGGAATGAGCAGTTCTTC
TRBJ2-1 NA NA TRBV7-8 CASSSRDIGNEQFF TGTGCCAGCAGCTCCCGGGACATAGGCAATGAGCAGTTCTTC
TRBJ2-5 NA NA TRBV7-9 CASSLEDNQETQYF TGTGCCAGCAGCTTAGAGGACAACCAAGAGACCCAGTACTTC
TRBJ1-6 NA TRBD1 TRBV5-1 CASSPTGTETSPLHF TGCGCCAGCAGCCCCACCGGGACAGAGACCTCACCCCTCCACTTT
TRBJ2-1 NA NA TRBV3-1/TRBV3-2 CASSPTDSSYNEQFF TGTGCCAGCAGCCCGACGGACAGCTCCTACAATGAGCAGTTCTTC
TRBJ1-5 NA NA TRBV6-5 CASRHINQPQHF TGTGCCAGTCGACACATTAATCAGCCCCAGCATTTT
TRBJ2-7 NA TRBD1 TRBV7-2 CASSSGTGHLEQYF TGTGCCAGCAGCTCCGGGACAGGGCATCTCGAGCAGTACTTC
TRBJ1-1 NA TRBD1 TRBV11-2 CASSLATGGNTEAFF TGTGCCAGCAGCTTAGCGACAGGGGGAAACACTGAAGCTTTCTTT
TRBJ2-3 few TRBD2 TRBV7-9 CASSLEIAGRDTQYF TGTGCCAGCAGCTTAGAGATAGCGGGGAGGGATACGCAGTATTTT
TRBJ1-1 NA TRBD1 TRBV19 CASSKAGQGIGNTEAFF TGTGCCAGTAGTAAAGCGGGACAGGGGATTGGGAACACTGAAGCTTTCTTT
TRBJ2-5 NA TRBD2 TRBV5-4 CASQVGGMRAQETQYF TGTGCCAGCCAGGTCGGGGGGATGAGGGCCCAAGAGACCCAGTACTTC
TRBJ2-7 NA TRBD1 TRBV11-2 CASSLTTGGVTTYEQYF TGTGCCAGCAGCTTAACCACAGGGGGCGTTACTACCTACGAGCAGTACTTC
TRBJ2-5 NA TRBD1 TRBV7-2 CASSTGTALLETQYF TGTGCCAGCAGCACGGGGACAGCTCTCTTAGAGACCCAGTACTTC
TRBJ1-2 NA TRBD1 TRBV27 CASSQIYGTGVGYTF TGTGCCAGCAGTCAGATCTACGGGACAGGGGTCGGCTACACCTTC
TRBJ2-7 NA NA TRBV5-1 CASSLETGREKQYF TGCGCCAGCAGCTTAGAGACAGGCAGAGAAAAGCAGTACTTC
TRBJ1-2 NA TRBD1 TRBV6-1 CASSEQGQASNYGYTF TGTGCCAGCAGTGAACAGGGACAGGCCTCTAACTATGGCTACACCTTC
TRBJ2-3 NA NA TRBV7-2 CASSLKSIADHYGTDTQYF TGTGCCAGCAGCTTAAAATCAATAGCGGACCACTACGGCACAGATACGCAGTATTTT
TRBJ2-3 NA TRBD2 TRBV5-4 CASSRTSGTDTQYF TGTGCCAGCAGCCGAACTAGCGGGACAGATACGCAGTATTTT
TRBJ2-2 NA NA TRBV21-1 CASSTRRGFQGFRTTGELFF TGTGCCAGCAGCACCCGTCGCGGATTTCAGGGGTTCCGCACTACCGGGGAGCTGTTTTTT
TRBJ1-2 NA NA TRBV19 CASSIYSYGYTF TGTGCCAGTAGTATTTACTCCTATGGCTACACCTTC
TRBJ2-4 NA TRBD1 TRBV9 CARIAGTEDKNIQYF TGTGCCCGAATTGCCGGGACAGAAGACAAAAACATTCAGTACTTC
TRBJ1-6 NA TRBD1 TRBV5-1 CASSSGQDNSPLHF TGCGCCAGCAGCTCCGGACAGGATAATTCACCCCTCCACTTT
TRBJ1-2 NA TRBD1 TRBV18 CASSLEQGANYGYTF TGTGCCAGCTCACTAGAACAGGGGGCTAACTATGGCTACACCTTC
TRBJ2-1 NA NA TRBV9 CASSVEGGSSYNEQFF TGTGCCAGCAGCGTAGAAGGAGGGAGCTCCTACAATGAGCAGTTCTTC
TRBJ1-5 NA NA TRBV4-3 CASSQDFRGLNQPQHF TGCGCCAGCAGCCAAGATTTTCGGGGATTGAATCAGCCCCAGCATTTT
TRBJ2-6 NA NA TRBV3-1/TRBV3-2 CASSRGSGANVLTF TGTGCCAGCAGCAGGGGCTCCGGGGCCAACGTCCTGACTTTC
TRBJ2-3 NA NA TRBV18 CASSPTGTDTQYF TGTGCCAGCTCACCAACAGGGACCGATACGCAGTATTTT
TRBJ1-1 NA TRBD1 TRBV7-3 CASSSSTGAAEAFF TGTGCCAGCAGCTCGTCGACAGGGGCGGCTGAAGCTTTCTTT
TRBJ2-5 NA TRBD1 TRBV6-6 CASSTGQGVGETQYF TGTGCCAGCAGTACGGGACAGGGGGTGGGAGAGACCCAGTACTTC
TRBJ2-3 NA NA TRBV9 CASSVATGDRADTQYF TGTGCCAGCAGCGTAGCTACCGGGGATCGAGCAGATACGCAGTATTTT
TRBJ1-1 NA NA TRBV18 CASSRSSGGNTEAFF TGTGCCAGCTCACGATCATCGGGGGGGAACACTGAAGCTTTCTTT
TRBJ2-3 NA TRBD2 TRBV25-1 CASSNRGDGRGERDTQYF TGTGCCAGCAGTAACAGAGGGGACGGGCGGGGGGAGAGAGATACGCAGTATTTT
TRBJ1-1 NA NA TRBV7-2 CASSLEGGRGAEAFF TGTGCCAGCAGCTTGGAGGGAGGGCGGGGCGCTGAAGCTTTCTTT
TRBJ2-2 NA TRBD1 TRBV6-1 CASSETTGATGELFF TGTGCCAGCAGTGAAACCACAGGGGCCACCGGGGAGCTGTTTTTT
TRBJ1-1 NA TRBD1 TRBV6-5 CASSLTGATEAFF TGTGCCAGCAGTTTGACAGGGGCCACTGAAGCTTTCTTT
TRBJ1-2 NA NA TRBV4-1 CASSQAGGPSNYGYTF TGCGCCAGCAGCCAAGCGGGCGGGCCCTCTAACTATGGCTACACCTTC
TRBJ1-6 NA NA TRBV2 CASSARGDNSPLHF TGTGCCAGCAGTGCCAGGGGTGATAATTCACCCCTCCACTTT
TRBJ1-2 NA NA TRBV28 CASSSQVYYGYTF TGTGCCAGCAGTTCACAGGTCTACTATGGCTACACCTTC
TRBJ1-1 NA NA TRBV9 CASSPGTSTHPEAFF TGTGCCAGCAGCCCAGGGACTTCTACCCACCCTGAAGCTTTCTTT
TRBJ2-5 NA NA TRBV30 CAWSGQIGETQYF TGTGCCTGGAGTGGCCAAATCGGAGAGACCCAGTACTTC
TRBJ1-5 NA TRBD1 TRBV18 CASSRGTGGGYQPQHF TGTGCCAGCTCGCGCGGAACAGGGGGCGGCTATCAGCCCCAGCATTTT
TRBJ2-1 NA TRBD2 TRBV11-3 CASSRDSGGVNEQFF TGTGCCAGCAGCCGTGACTCCGGGGGGGTCAATGAGCAGTTCTTC
TRBJ1-6 NA TRBD1 TRBV10-3 CAITKDREDNSPLHF TGTGCCATCACCAAGGACAGGGAGGATAATTCACCCCTCCACTTT